The present T cell receptor (beta chain) was sequenced within a study of shared clonotypes between healthy human individuals. About the study: Each donor contributed plates that comprised three CD4 naive, three CD4 memory, two CD8 naive and one CD8 memory. Notes on the study in general: Naive CD4 clonotypes overlapped across a handful of donors at approximately 5.5%.

Deep was the level used in running the assay. Original handling: From ImmunoSEQ came sequences covering only the junction and carrying no quality scores, so filtering differed. Profiling relied on immunoSEQ multiplex PCR, and the TCRdb table lists in-frame clones only, not all of them. Clone size and the V and J calls come from that table; the DNA yielded D and trimming. Of some 2.1 million clones in the sample, around 93% were seen once. Naive CD8 cells, CD45RO-negative and positively selected for CCR7, excluded terminally differentiated effector memory CD45RA+ cells. In the case of this clone: What it binds is not known.

Germline CDR1 is LNHDA and CDR2 is SQIVND (reference sequence). Trimming stripped 2 bases from V and 6 bases from J, with 13 bases between. This CDR3 has 14 amino acids. This sequence joins TRBV19 and TRBJ1-2; D is uncertain. The source is a young man in good health. Some clones in this sample may be carry-over from other donors' samples. Specimen: naive CD8+ T cells from PBMCs. The CDR3 region is CASSIRVRDHGYTF. Here the CDR3 DNA reads TGTGCCAGTAGTATACGGGTTCGAGATCATGGCTACACCTTC.